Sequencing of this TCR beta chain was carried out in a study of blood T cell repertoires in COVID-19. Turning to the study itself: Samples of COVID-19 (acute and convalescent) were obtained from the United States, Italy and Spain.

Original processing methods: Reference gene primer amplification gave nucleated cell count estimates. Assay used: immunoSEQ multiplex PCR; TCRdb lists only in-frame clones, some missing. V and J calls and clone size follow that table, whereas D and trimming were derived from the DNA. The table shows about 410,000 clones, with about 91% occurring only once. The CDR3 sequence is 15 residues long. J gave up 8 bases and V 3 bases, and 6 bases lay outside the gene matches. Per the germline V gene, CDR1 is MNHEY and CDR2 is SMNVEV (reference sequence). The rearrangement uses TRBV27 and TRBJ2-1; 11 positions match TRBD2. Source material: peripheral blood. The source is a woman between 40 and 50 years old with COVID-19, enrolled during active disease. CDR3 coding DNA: TGTGCCAGCAGTTTTAGCGGGAGGGCTTCCTATGAGCAGTTCTTC. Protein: CASSFSGRASYEQFF.